This paragraph reports one TCR beta chain. This specimen comes from a study of blood T cell repertoires in COVID-19. Study information: Samples taken during acute and convalescent COVID-19 were collected in the United States, Italy and Spain.

CDR1 and CDR2 from the germline V gene are MNHEY and SMNVEV (reference sequence). This CDR3 spans 17 amino acids. With V trimmed by 5 bases and J by 0 bases, 10 bases remained unmatched. Authors' analysis steps: Estimates of nucleated cell counts were drawn from the amplification of reference gene primers. The table came from immunoSEQ multiplex PCR; TCRdb's copy has only in-frame clones and leaves some out. That table gives V, J and clone size, and the DNA gave D and trimming. The sample includes about 250,000 clones, 80% to 85% of them seen just once. The specimen was peripheral blood. This rearrangement joins TRBV27 to TRBJ1-5; 7 nucleotides agree with TRBD1. The sequence came from a man between 45 and 60 years old with active or convalescent COVID-19. CDR3 amino acids: CASSHTGVGHSNQPQHF. As DNA, the CDR3 is TGTGCCAGCAGTCACACAGGGGTTGGCCATAGCAATCAGCCCCAGCATTTT.